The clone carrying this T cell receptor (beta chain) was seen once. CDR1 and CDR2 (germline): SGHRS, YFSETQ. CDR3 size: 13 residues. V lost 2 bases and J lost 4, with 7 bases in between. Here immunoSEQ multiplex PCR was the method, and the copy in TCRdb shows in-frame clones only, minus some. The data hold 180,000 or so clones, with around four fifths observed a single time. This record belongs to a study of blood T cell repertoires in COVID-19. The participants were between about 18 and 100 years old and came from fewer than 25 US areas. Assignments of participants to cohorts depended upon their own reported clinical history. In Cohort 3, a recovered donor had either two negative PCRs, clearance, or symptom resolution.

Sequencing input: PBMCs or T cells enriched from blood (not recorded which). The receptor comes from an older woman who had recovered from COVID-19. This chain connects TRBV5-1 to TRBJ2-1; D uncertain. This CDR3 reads CASSFMEYNEQFF. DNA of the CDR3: TGCGCCAGCAGCTTCATGGAGTACAATGAGCAGTTCTTC.